These 8 T cell receptor beta chains originate from one sample sequenced in a study of cytomegalovirus exposure and HLA in healthy donors. PCR involved 60 Vbeta and 13 Jbeta primers. TCRdb's table, derived via immunoSEQ multiplex PCR, lists solely in-frame clones and lacks some. The repertoire holds 190,000 or so clones, with 75% to 85% as singletons. Sequencing input: PBMCs. The receptors were sampled from a boy between 5 and 17 years old in good health and CMV-seronegative.

This clone was seen only a few times. The chain recombines TRBV14 with TRBJ2-5; a possible D gene is TRBD1 (5 bases). With the DNA end fitting TRBJ2-7 better, the J assignment may be wrong. CDR1 and CDR2 (germline): SGHDN, FVKESK. The CDR3 sequence is 11 residues long. CDR3 amino acids: CASSQGLEQYF. CDR3 DNA: TGTGCCAGCAGCCAGGGGCTCGAGCAGTACTTC.

About this clone: Other DNA sequences of this sample code for an identical CDR3. The V and J genes are TRBV11-2 and TRBJ1-1, with 9 bases matching TRBD1. The CDR3 has 15 residues. Germline V gene lookup returns CDR1 SGHAT and CDR2 FQNNGV. V lost 1 base, J lost 1 base, and 1 base stayed unmatched. CDR3 in amino acids: CASSLGGQGNTEAFF. The CDR3 DNA reads TGTGCCAGCAGCTTAGGGGGACAGGGGAACACTGAAGCTTTCTTT.

V usage is TRBV13 and J usage is TRBJ2-7; D is unresolved. V was pared by 1 base and J by 3 bases, with 4 bases between. Germline values: CDR1 PRHDT, CDR2 FYEKMQ (reference sequence). This CDR3 is 12 amino acids long. The CDR3 DNA follows: TGTGCCAGCAGCTTAGACAGCTACGAGCAGTACTTC. It translates to CASSLDSYEQYF.

This clone appeared a single time. This chain joins TRBV6-1 and TRBJ1-5, with TRBD1 matching 8 bases. The V segment lost 5 bases and the J segment 6 bases; nucleotides outside the gene matches: 9. This CDR3 contains 15 residues. Per the germline V gene, CDR1 is MNHNS and CDR2 is SASEGT. The CDR3 bases are TGTGCCAGCAGTAAATTACAGGGGGAAGGTCAGCCCCAGCATTTT. It encodes CASSKLQGEGQPQHF.

The chain employs TRBV27 and TRBJ1-6, with D possibly TRBD1 on 5 matching bases. The CDR3 has 13 residues. V shed 6 bases and J shed 10 bases, with 13 bases lying between them. CDR1 is MNHEY and CDR2 is SMNVEV in the germline V gene (reference sequence). The CDR3 protein is CASSTGESSPLHF. CDR3 DNA sequence: TGTGCCAGCAGCACGGGGGAATCGTCACCCCTCCACTTT.

The gene calls are TRBV6-5 and TRBJ1-2; no definite D call. This CDR3 comprises 11 residues. Trimming removed 6 bases from V and 13 bases from J, with 15 bases in between. CDR1 MNHEY and CDR2 SVGAGI come from the germline V gene. As DNA, the CDR3 is TGTGCCAGCAGCCTCCTTCGGGTCCCCACCTTC. Amino acids: CASSLLRVPTF.

The V gene is TRBV16, the J gene TRBJ1-2, with 9 bases fitting TRBD1. The CDR3 sequence is 14 residues long. V shed 0 bases and J 8 bases; nucleotides not matched to a gene: 4. The germline gives CDR1 KGHSY, CDR2 FQNENV. This chain's CDR3 is CASSQSHRGHGYTF. CDR3 bases: TGTGCCAGCAGCCAATCGCACAGGGGGCACGGCTACACCTTC.

The chain is built from TRBV4-1 and TRBJ2-5; perhaps TRBD1 as D (5 bases). The CDR3 runs 15 residues. CDR1 is MGHRA and CDR2 is YSYEKL in the germline V gene. Trimming cost V 4 bases and J 1 base, with 13 bases left between them. The CDR3, as DNA: TGCGCCAGCAGCCTGGGTAGTCAGGGCCAAGAGACCCAGTACTTC. It codes for CASSLGSQGQETQYF.